Listed below are T cell receptor beta chains from one sample, sequenced in a study of cytomegalovirus exposure and HLA in healthy donors. The repertoire was sequenced with immunoSEQ multiplex PCR; TCRdb's copy has only in-frame clones and lacks some. This repertoire includes some 70,000 clones. Sequencing was carried out using PBMCs. The receptors derive from a boy aged 5-17 years in good health and CMV-seronegative. The CDR3 runs from the conserved cysteine through the conserved F or W. Fields, in order: D gene, V gene, J gene, CDR3 protein. D genes are given only for firm matches.

D: TRBD2
V: TRBV5-4
J: TRBJ2-5
CDR3: CASSPEGSSGRETQYF

D: -
V: TRBV6-5
J: TRBJ1-2
CDR3: CASSYASGVGYTF

D: -
V: TRBV19
J: TRBJ2-5
CDR3: CASSIGREETQYF

D: -
V: TRBV5-1
J: TRBJ1-6
CDR3: CASSLGADNSPLHF

D: TRBD2
V: TRBV29-1
J: TRBJ2-3
CDR3: CSVARKTSGYANTQYF

D: -
V: TRBV7-2
J: TRBJ2-1
CDR3: CASSLLGSSYNEQFF

D: -
V: TRBV29-1
J: TRBJ2-1
CDR3: CSVEEGRSHEQFF

D: -
V: TRBV19
J: TRBJ2-7
CDR3: CASSIGAGLNEQYF

D: TRBD2
V: TRBV4-1
J: TRBJ2-5
CDR3: CASSPHGTSGGPSETQYF

D: TRBD1
V: TRBV7-9
J: TRBJ2-7
CDR3: CASNRQGADYEQYF

D: TRBD1
V: TRBV6-6
J: TRBJ1-2
CDR3: CASSDPGQGHGYTF

D: TRBD1
V: TRBV29-1
J: TRBJ2-7
CDR3: CSVARDRDTYEQYF

D: TRBD1
V: TRBV19
J: TRBJ2-7
CDR3: CASRPGQKYEQYF

D: TRBD1
V: TRBV6-1
J: TRBJ1-2
CDR3: CASSEKGANYGYTF

D: TRBD1
V: TRBV7-8
J: TRBJ1-1
CDR3: CASSLLVGAGGTEAFF

D: -
V: TRBV6-1
J: TRBJ1-1
CDR3: CASSLGMTEAFF

D: -
V: TRBV7-8
J: TRBJ1-2
CDR3: CASSLAGHLGYTF

D: -
V: TRBV9
J: TRBJ1-1
CDR3: CASSPLAPGMNTEAFF

D: TRBD1
V: TRBV5-4
J: TRBJ2-7
CDR3: CASSSRDRGTSYEQYF

D: TRBD1
V: TRBV7-9
J: TRBJ2-7
CDR3: CASSDGQGWYEQYF

D: TRBD1
V: TRBV7-9
J: TRBJ2-7
CDR3: CASSLANRQGREQYF

D: TRBD1
V: TRBV2
J: TRBJ1-2
CDR3: CASSEVRTGATDGYTF